Listed here are 20 T cell receptor beta chains from one sample, sequenced in a study of blood T cell repertoires in COVID-19. Some clones are missing from TCRdb's copy, which holds only in-frame ones; the method was immunoSEQ multiplex PCR. This sample has roughly 52,000 clones, with over 85% found just once. The material sequenced was peripheral blood. Source of these receptors: an elderly woman with acute or convalescent COVID-19.

This rearrangement joins TRBV5-1 to TRBJ2-7; no reliable D call. V was clipped by 1 base and J by 6 bases, with 11 bases between them. The CDR3 is made up of 13 amino acids. Germline V gives CDR1 SGHRS, CDR2 YFSETQ. The CDR3 sequence: CASSLSEDLEQYF. CDR3 nucleotide sequence: TGCGCCAGCAGCTTGTCCGAGGATCTCGAGCAGTACTTC.

The rearrangement uses TRBV2 and TRBJ2-1, with 8 bases lining up with TRBD1. The CDR3 spans 15 residues. Germline V CDR1 and CDR2: SNHLY, FYNNEI. The V and J ends lost 3 bases and 7 bases, in that order; junction bases with no gene match: 8. The CDR3 DNA reads as TGTGCCAGCAGTGAGTTCGGCAGGGGGCGGAATGAGCAGTTCTTC. This encodes CASSEFGRGRNEQFF.

The rearrangement links TRBV19 to TRBJ1-5; D gene uncertain. The V gene lost 4 bases and the J gene lost 7 bases, with 8 bases spanning the gap. The CDR3 contains 12 residues. Germline V gene lookup returns CDR1 LNHDA and CDR2 SQIVND (reference sequence). Written as DNA, the CDR3 is TGTGCCAGTAGTAGGGTGGGCCAGCCCCAGCATTTT. Encoded protein: CASSRVGQPQHF. Looking up the rest from reference TRBV19 and TRBJ1-5 gives the full variable domain: DGGITQSPKYLFRKEGQNVTLSCEQNLNHDAMYWYRQDPGQGLRLIYYSQIVNDFQKGDIAEGYSVSREKKESFPLTVTSAQKNPTAFYLCASSRVGQPQHFGDGTRLSIL.

The J gene is TRBJ1-2, the V gene TRBV28; 8 bases align to TRBD1. The length of the CDR3 is 15 residues. Germline V gene sequence: CDR1 MDHEN, CDR2 SYDVKM. J gave up 2 bases and V 7 bases, and 9 bases lay outside the gene matches. The CDR3 nucleotides read TGTGCCAGCACCGTACCGGGACAGGCCAACTATGGCTACACCTTC. Residues: CASTVPGQANYGYTF.

J is TRBJ2-3 and V is TRBV2; TRBD1 matches 7 bases. Trimming at V came to 6 bases and at J to 6 bases, leaving 6 bases not matched to a gene. The CDR3 consists of 13 residues. The germline CDR1 and CDR2 sequences are SNHLY and FYNNEI. As DNA, the CDR3 is TGTGCCAGCAGATCAACAGGGGAGGATACGCAGTATTTT. Its protein product is CASRSTGEDTQYF.

The rearrangement joins TRBV5-1 to TRBJ2-5, with D unresolved. CDR1 is SGHRS, CDR2 YFSETQ, per germline. The ends were cut back, 0 bases at V and 3 bases at J, with 9 bases in the middle. This CDR3 is 14 amino acids long. This CDR3 reads CASSLALVEETQYF. In DNA form, the CDR3 reads TGCGCCAGCAGCTTGGCCCTAGTCGAAGAGACCCAGTACTTC.

This clone was seen only once. The CDR3 DNA sequence: TGTGCCAGCAGCTTAGCAGGGCGAGAGACCCAGTACTTC. Protein sequence: CASSLAGRETQYF. The rearrangement uses TRBV5-4 and TRBJ2-5; D might be TRBD1 (5 bases). The V end was cut by 2 bases, the J end by 4 bases, with 9 bases between. CDR3 length: 13 residues. Per the germline V gene, CDR1 is SGHNT and CDR2 is YYREEE (reference sequence).

The genes are TRBV19 and TRBJ2-1; the match to TRBD1 covers 9 bases. With 3 bases clipped from V and 8 bases from J, the junction kept 11 bases outside the gene matches. CDR1 is LNHDA and CDR2 is SQIVND in the germline V gene (reference sequence). This CDR3 region has 16 residues. For the CDR3, the DNA is TGTGCCAGTAGTATCTCCGGGACAGGGTGGGCGCATGAGCAGTTCTTC. Its protein is CASSISGTGWAHEQFF.

This sequence joins TRBV12-3 or TRBV12-4 and TRBJ2-7; 7 nucleotides match TRBD2. The J segment lost 6 bases and the V segment lost 5 bases, leaving 7 bases of the junction unmatched. CDR3 length: 13 amino acids. DNA for the CDR3: TGTGCCAGCAGTACAAGGACTAGTGGCGAGCAGTACGTC. This sequence encodes CASSTRTSGEQYV.

Worth noting for this clone: The same CDR3 also results from other DNA sequences found in this sample. The rearrangement uses TRBV5-1 and TRBJ2-7, with a weak D call TRBD1 (6 bases). This CDR3 is built from 12 residues. Trimming cost V 3 bases and J 4 bases, with 8 bases left between them. CDR1 is SGHRS, CDR2 YFSETQ, per germline. The CDR3 region is CASSSQGYEQYF. The CDR3 nucleotides are TGCGCCAGCAGCTCCCAGGGGTACGAGCAGTACTTC.

The V gene is TRBV27, the J gene TRBJ1-6, with TRBD1 identical over 8 bases. The CDR3 totals 18 residues. The germline CDR1 and CDR2 sequences are MNHEY and SMNVEV (reference sequence). V dropped 3 bases and J dropped 0; count of bases not matched to a gene: 7. The CDR3 region is CASSLDRVTSSYNSPLHF. The CDR3 DNA reads TGTGCCAGCAGTTTGGACAGGGTAACGAGCTCCTATAATTCACCCCTCCACTTT.

The CDR3 loop is CASSLEGGRSYEQYV. The CDR3 nucleotides read TGCGCCAGCAGCTTGGAAGGGGGACGAAGCTACGAGCAGTACGTC. The J gene is TRBJ2-7, the V gene TRBV5-1, with TRBD1 as a possible D gene (6 bases). The CDR3 totals 15 residues. Trimming shortened V by 0 bases and J by 3 bases, and 13 bases separated the two germline ends. CDR1 is SGHRS, CDR2 YFSETQ, per germline.

CDR3 sequence (DNA): TGCGCCAGCAGCCAAGATCCTACCAACAATGAGCAGTTCTTC. Translation: CASSQDPTNNEQFF. The chain combines TRBV4-1 with TRBJ2-1; no clear D. Germline assignment: CDR1 MGHRA and CDR2 YSYEKL. This CDR3 spans 14 amino acids. Trimming removed 0 bases at V and 5 bases at J, with 8 bases between.

The V and J genes are TRBV7-9 and TRBJ1-2; TRBD1 aligns across 7 bases. V was pared by 0 bases and J by 3 bases, with 1 base of the junction left unmatched. Per the germline V gene, CDR1 is SEHNR and CDR2 is FQNEAQ (reference sequence). The CDR3 loop spans 14 amino acids. The CDR3 sequence is CASSLAGGDYGYTF. CDR3 bases: TGTGCCAGCAGCTTAGCAGGGGGCGACTATGGCTACACCTTC.

This rearrangement joins TRBV11-2 to TRBJ2-1; no firm D call. CDR3 length: 15 residues. V was pared by 1 base and J by 0 bases, with 7 bases between. The germline V gene encodes CDR1 SGHAT and CDR2 FQNNGV. In nucleotides, the CDR3 is TGTGCCAGCAGCTTAGTTGCGAGCTCCTACAATGAGCAGTTCTTC. As protein: CASSLVASSYNEQFF.

The chain links TRBV30 to TRBJ2-7; TRBD1 matches at 7 bases. Germline lookup yields CDR1 GTSNPN and CDR2 SVGIG (reference sequence). The CDR3 length is 12 residues. Unmatched junction bases numbered 5, after V lost 3 bases and J lost 6 bases. The chain's CDR3 is CAWRRQGSEQYF. The CDR3 DNA follows: TGTGCCTGGAGACGACAGGGTAGCGAGCAGTACTTC.

The chain carries TRBV19 and TRBJ2-7, with D possibly matching TRBD2 (5 bases). The CDR3 runs to 14 residues. Germline-derived CDR1 and CDR2 are LNHDA and SQIVND (reference sequence). Trimming pared 7 bases from V and 2 bases from J, leaving 15 bases between. The CDR3: CASKMSGETYEQYF. The CDR3 DNA is TGTGCCAGTAAAATGAGTGGGGAGACCTACGAGCAGTACTTC.

The rearrangement joins TRBV25-1 to TRBJ2-7; perhaps TRBD1 as D (6 bases). Trimming left V 3 bases short and J 7 bases short, with 16 bases between. Germline V CDR1 and CDR2: MGHDK, SYGVNS. This CDR3 has 14 amino acids. CDR3 residues: CASSEGARPGEQYV. The CDR3 bases are TGTGCCAGCAGTGAGGGGGCACGTCCCGGAGAGCAGTACGTC.

V and J are TRBV9 and TRBJ1-4; D not resolved. The CDR3 is 15 residues long. Per the germline V gene, CDR1 is SGDLS and CDR2 is YYNGEE. V lost 3 bases and J 0 bases, leaving 9 bases between the germline ends. The CDR3 loop is CASSAGLPTNEKLFF. For the CDR3, the DNA is TGTGCCAGCAGCGCTGGACTTCCAACTAATGAAAAACTGTTTTTT.

The gene calls are TRBV11-3 and TRBJ2-5; 8 bases map to TRBD2. From germline, CDR1 is SGHNT and CDR2 YENEEA. V lost 5 bases to trimming and J lost 7 bases; unmatched junction nucleotides: 12. The CDR3 extends over 15 amino acids. CDR3 sequence reads: CASSPTSGGQGTQYF. CDR3 sequence (DNA): TGTGCCAGCAGCCCTACGAGCGGGGGCCAGGGGACCCAGTACTTC. Supplemented by reference TRBV11-3 and TRBJ2-5, the full variable domain reads EAGVVQSPRYKIIEKKQPVAFWCNPISGHNTLYWYLQNLGQGPELLIRYENEEAVDDSQLPKDRFSAERLKGVDSTLKIQPAELGDSAVYLCASSPTSGGQGTQYFGPGTRLLVL.